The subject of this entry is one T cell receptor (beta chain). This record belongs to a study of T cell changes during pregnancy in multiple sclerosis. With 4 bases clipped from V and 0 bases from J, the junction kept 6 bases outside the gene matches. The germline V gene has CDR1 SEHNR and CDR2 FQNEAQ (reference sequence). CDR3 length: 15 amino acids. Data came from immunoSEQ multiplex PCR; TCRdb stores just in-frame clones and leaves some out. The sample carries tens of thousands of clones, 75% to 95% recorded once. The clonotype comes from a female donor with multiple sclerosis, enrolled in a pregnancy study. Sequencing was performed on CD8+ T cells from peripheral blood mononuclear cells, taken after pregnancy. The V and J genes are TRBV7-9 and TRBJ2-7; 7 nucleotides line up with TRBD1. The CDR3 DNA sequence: TGTGCCAGCAGCTCAGGGACAGCGAGCTCCTACGAGCAGTACTTC. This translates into CASSSGTASSYEQYF.